Shown below are 24 T cell receptor beta chains from a single sample sequenced in a study of identical twins. TCRdb reprocessed the 5' RACE reads with MiXCR, giving one entry per CDR3 protein. The sample consists of 540,000 or so distinct CDR3 sequences, around 20% of them appearing once. This sample was shared with a second study, whose subject was yellow fever vaccine responses in identical twins.

The sample taken for sequencing was CD4+ T cells sorted from blood. Receptors were obtained from a woman aged 18-35 years in good health.

The sample holds a few counts of this clonotype. The CDR3 DNA sequence: TGCGCCAGCAGCTTGAGGGGGGGTTTGGATGAGCAGTTCTTC. It yields the protein CASSLRGGLDEQFF. V usage is TRBV5-1 and J usage is TRBJ2-1, with D possibly TRBD2 on 7 matching bases. The ends were cut back, 1 base at V and 8 bases at J, with 13 bases in the middle. This CDR3 contains 14 residues. CDR1 is SGHRS and CDR2 is YFSETQ in the germline V gene.

CDR3 bases: TGTGCCAGCAGAGGGGACAGTCAAGCCAAAAACATTCAGTACTTC. Protein: CASRGDSQAKNIQYF. V and J are TRBV28 and TRBJ2-4, with 7 nucleotides matching TRBD1. The length of the CDR3 is 15 residues. Losses at the gene ends were 6 bases for V and 0 bases for J; bases not matched to a gene: 5. CDR1 and CDR2 from the germline V gene are MDHEN and SYDVKM. The complete variable domain, with remaining parts taken from reference TRBV28 and TRBJ2-4, reads DVKVTQSSRYLVKRTGEKVFLECVQDMDHENMFWYRQDPGLGLRLIYFSYDVKMKEKGDIPEGYSVSREKKERFSLILESASTNQTSMYLCASRGDSQAKNIQYFGAGTRLSVL.

This clonotype was seen many times. The chain joins TRBV10-3 to TRBJ2-7; 7 bases are shared with TRBD2. Germline V gives CDR1 ENHRY, CDR2 SYGVKD. The CDR3 contains 15 residues. With V trimmed by 6 bases and J by 0 bases, 8 bases remained unmatched. CDR3 bases: TGTGCCATCAGCAATAGCGGGCCGAGCTCCTACGAGCAGTACTTC. Its translation is CAISNSGPSSYEQYF.

The rearrangement uses TRBV20-1 and TRBJ2-2, with D uncertain. The CDR3 is 14 residues long. Per germline, CDR1 DFQATT and CDR2 SNEGSKA (reference sequence). V lost 1 base and J 7 bases, leaving 13 bases between the germline ends. CDR3 residues: CSARVGRAVGELFF. CDR3 bases: TGCAGTGCTAGAGTGGGAAGGGCGGTCGGGGAGCTGTTTTTT.

In its sample, this clonotype was seen many times. The chain is built from TRBV5-1 and TRBJ2-2; D might be TRBD1 (5 bases). From germline, CDR1 is SGHRS and CDR2 YFSETQ. Trimming cost V 5 bases and J 0 bases, with 11 bases left between them. The CDR3 runs 15 residues. The CDR3 spells CASRYDSSNTGELFF. In nucleotides, the CDR3 is TGCGCCAGCAGGTACGACAGTTCGAACACCGGGGAGCTGTTTTTT. Complete variable domain (other parts from reference TRBV5-1 and TRBJ2-2): KAGVTQTPRYLIKTRGQQVTLSCSPISGHRSVSWYQQTPGQGLQFLFEYFSETQRNKGNFPGRFSGRQFSNSRSEMNVSTLELGDSALYLCASRYDSSNTGELFFGEGSRLTVL.

This clonotype was detected a few times. CDR3 sequence (DNA): TGCGCCAGCAGCGGATCTAATGAAAAACTGTTTTTT. Translated, it gives CASSGSNEKLFF. The chain is built from TRBV5-1 and TRBJ1-4; D gene uncertain. Looked up from germline, CDR1 is SGHRS and CDR2 is YFSETQ. The CDR3 runs 12 residues. V was clipped by 4 bases and J by 3 bases, with 4 bases between them.

This clonotype was seen more than once but under ten times. The chain is built from TRBV28 and TRBJ1-2, with 7 bases aligning to TRBD1. This CDR3 has 14 residues. Trimming took 8 bases from V and 7 from J; bases not matched to a gene: 13. Per the germline V gene, CDR1 is MDHEN and CDR2 is SYDVKM. The CDR3 spells CASDDRVGLFGYTF. The CDR3 DNA reads TGTGCCAGCGATGACAGGGTTGGTTTATTTGGCTACACCTTC.

The sample holds a few counts of this clonotype. This sequence joins TRBV6-1 and TRBJ1-1; D is undetermined. CDR3 length: 14 residues. Trimming left V 7 bases short and J 0 bases short, with 12 bases between. From germline, CDR1 is MNHNS and CDR2 SASEGT. CDR3 nucleotides: TGTGCCAGCACCTCTCAGGTCATGAACACTGAAGCTTTCTTT. Encoded protein: CASTSQVMNTEAFF.

This chain joins TRBV24-1 and TRBJ1-1; D remains ambiguous. The germline gives CDR1 KGHDR, CDR2 SFDVKD. The CDR3 contains 14 residues. V gave up 7 bases and J gave up 0 bases, with 11 bases separating them. CDR3 loop: CATSPSNLNTEAFF. CDR3 DNA: TGTGCCACCAGCCCCAGTAACCTGAACACTGAAGCTTTCTTT.

The V and J genes are TRBV4-2 and TRBJ2-1, with 14 nucleotides matching TRBD2. Trimming removed 5 bases from V and 7 bases from J; junction bases left unmatched: 4. CDR1 is LGHNA, CDR2 YNFKEQ, per germline. The CDR3 is made up of 15 amino acids. CDR3 region: CASSKGLAGANEQFF. For the CDR3, the DNA is TGTGCCAGCAGCAAGGGACTAGCGGGGGCGAATGAGCAGTTCTTC.

The table lists this clonotype with a few counts. The rearrangement links TRBV5-1 to TRBJ2-4; TRBD1 is a possible D gene (6 bases). CDR1 SGHRS and CDR2 YFSETQ come from the germline V gene. Trimming took off 4 bases at V and 0 bases at J, with 14 bases between the two ends. This CDR3 spans 16 amino acids. In DNA, the CDR3 is TGCGCCAGCAGCGACGGGACACCGCTAGCCAAAAACATTCAGTACTTC. Translation: CASSDGTPLAKNIQYF.

The V gene is TRBV5-4, the J gene TRBJ2-3; no clear D. V lost 4 bases to trimming and J lost 2 bases, with 14 bases between them. This CDR3 spans 15 amino acids. In germline, CDR1 is SGHNT, CDR2 YYREEE (reference sequence). CDR3 in DNA: TGTGCCAGCAGCCCGTCCGGCACCAACACAGATACGCAGTATTTT. This sequence encodes CASSPSGTNTDTQYF. The variable domain in full, completed from reference TRBV5-4 and TRBJ2-3, reads ETGVTQSPTHLIKTRGQQVTLRCSSQSGHNTVSWYQQALGQGPQFIFQYYREEENGRGNFPPRFSGLQFPNYSSELNVNALELDDSALYLCASSPSGTNTDTQYFGPGTRLTVL.

This clonotype was picked up many times. The rearrangement joins TRBV20-1 to TRBJ2-7; possible D gene TRBD2, 6 bases. This CDR3 has 15 residues. Germline V gives CDR1 DFQATT, CDR2 SNEGSKA (reference sequence). V was clipped by 2 bases and J by 2 bases, with 16 bases between them. Written as DNA, the CDR3 is TGCAGTGCTAGACCCGGTAGTAGCGGCACCTACGAGCAGTACTTC. Translating it yields CSARPGSSGTYEQYF.

The rearrangement joins TRBV7-9 to TRBJ2-7; D unclear. CDR1 and CDR2 (germline): SEHNR, FQNEAQ (reference sequence). This CDR3 has 16 residues. V gave up 0 bases and J gave up 0 bases, with 12 bases separating them. CDR3 sequence: CASSLALAKSSYEQYF. The CDR3 DNA reads TGTGCCAGCAGCTTAGCATTGGCAAAGAGCTCCTACGAGCAGTACTTC.

The chain is built from TRBV20-1 and TRBJ1-5; no firm D call. There are 14 residues in the CDR3. V lost 0 bases to trimming and J lost 3 bases, with 9 bases between them. Germline values: CDR1 DFQATT, CDR2 SNEGSKA (reference sequence). CDR3 DNA sequence: TGCAGTGCTAGAGAGGCCCTAACCAATCAGCCCCAGCATTTT. Amino acid sequence: CSAREALTNQPQHF.

The V call is TRBV7-6, the J call TRBJ2-1; D may be TRBD1 (5 bases). V lost 5 bases and J 0 bases, leaving 14 bases between the germline ends. The germline V gene has CDR1 SGHVS and CDR2 FNYEAQ. The CDR3 runs to 16 residues. The CDR3 loop reads CASSRQGPSSYNEQFF. DNA of the CDR3: TGTGCCAGCAGCCGGCAGGGTCCCAGCTCCTACAATGAGCAGTTCTTC.

The chain links TRBV5-1 to TRBJ2-1; 9 bases map to TRBD1. Germline CDR1 reads SGHRS; CDR2 reads YFSETQ. The CDR3 has 14 amino acids. J was trimmed by 6 bases and V by 4 bases; bases with no gene match: 5. CDR3 region: CASSPGQGFNEQFF. CDR3 sequence (DNA): TGCGCCAGCAGCCCGGGACAGGGTTTCAATGAGCAGTTCTTC.

This clonotype was seen a few times. A junction end diverges from the germline sequence, so it may reflect a read error. The rearrangement uses TRBV5-1 and TRBJ2-3; D remains unclear. CDR3 length: 15 residues. Germline assignment: CDR1 SGHRS and CDR2 YFSETQ. The CDR3 protein is CASTLGTLSTDTQYF. The CDR3 DNA reads as TGCGCCAGCACCTTGGGAACCCTAAGCACAGATACGCAGTATTTT.

The rearrangement uses TRBV6-1 and TRBJ2-1; tentatively, D is TRBD1 (5 bases). V was pared by 4 bases and J by 0 bases, with 10 bases between. This CDR3 region has 15 residues. Germline loops: CDR1 MNHNS, CDR2 SASEGT. This CDR3 reads CASSAQGTSYNEQFF. CDR3 nucleotides: TGTGCCAGCAGTGCGCAGGGTACCTCCTACAATGAGCAGTTCTTC.

J is TRBJ2-3 and V is TRBV10-3; TRBD2 aligns across 8 bases. The germline gives CDR1 ENHRY, CDR2 SYGVKD. Germline trimming cut 6 bases from V and 2 bases from J; bases unmatched to any gene: 7. The CDR3 is 15 residues long. The CDR3 region is CAIRTLAEITDTQYF. Here the CDR3 DNA reads TGTGCCATCAGAACACTAGCGGAGATCACAGATACGCAGTATTTT.

J is TRBJ2-3 and V is TRBV10-1, with D hard to call. V was pared by 4 bases and J by 0 bases, with 14 bases between. Germline CDR1 is WNHNN and CDR2 is SYGVQD (reference sequence). This CDR3 region has 16 residues. The CDR3 DNA reads as TGCGCCAGCAGTGCGAATATCGGCAGTAGCACAGATACGCAGTATTTT. It yields the protein CASSANIGSSTDTQYF.

V gene TRBV4-2 combines with J gene TRBJ2-1, with D maybe TRBD1 (8 bases). Germline CDR1 reads LGHNA; CDR2 reads YNFKEQ. Trimming cost V 0 bases and J 7 bases, with 22 bases left between them. The CDR3 contains 18 residues. CDR3 amino acids: CASSQDLTGGSGRNEQFF. As DNA, the CDR3 is TGTGCCAGCAGCCAAGATCTCACAGGGGGTAGCGGGCGAAATGAGCAGTTCTTC.

The chain has TRBV7-9 and TRBJ2-3; possibly TRBD2 for D (5 bases). Germline assignment: CDR1 SEHNR and CDR2 FQNEAQ (reference sequence). The CDR3 consists of 16 residues. Trimming stripped 3 bases from V and 2 bases from J, with 15 bases between. CDR3 nucleotide sequence: TGTGCCAGCAGCTTTCGGTCTCGAGACTACACAGATACGCAGTATTTT. This sequence encodes CASSFRSRDYTDTQYF.

V gene TRBV20-1 combines with J gene TRBJ1-1; D may be TRBD1 (6 bases). The CDR3 spans 11 residues. V dropped 2 bases and J dropped 8 bases, with 9 bases sitting between them. Germline values: CDR1 DFQATT, CDR2 SNEGSKA (reference sequence). CDR3 DNA: TGCAGTGCTAGAAGGACAGCCGAAGCTTTCTTT. It encodes CSARRTAEAFF.